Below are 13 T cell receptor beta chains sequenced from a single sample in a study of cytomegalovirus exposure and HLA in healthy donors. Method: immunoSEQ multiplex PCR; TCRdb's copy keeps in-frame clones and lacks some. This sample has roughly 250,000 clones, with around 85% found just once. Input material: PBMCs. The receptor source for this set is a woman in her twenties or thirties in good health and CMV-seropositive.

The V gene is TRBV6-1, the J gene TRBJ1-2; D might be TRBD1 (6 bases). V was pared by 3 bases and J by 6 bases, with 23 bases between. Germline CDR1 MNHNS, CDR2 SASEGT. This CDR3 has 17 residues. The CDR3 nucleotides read TGTGCCAGCAGTGACATAATATACCGTACAGGGCGCCATGGCTACACCTTC. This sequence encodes CASSDIIYRTGRHGYTF.

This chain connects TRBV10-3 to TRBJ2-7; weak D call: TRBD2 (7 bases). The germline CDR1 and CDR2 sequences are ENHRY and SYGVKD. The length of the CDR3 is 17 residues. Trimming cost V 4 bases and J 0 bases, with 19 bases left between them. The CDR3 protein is CAISAPPGGRLSYEQYF. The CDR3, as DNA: TGTGCCATCAGTGCCCCCCCCGGGGGGCGGCTCTCCTACGAGCAGTACTTC.

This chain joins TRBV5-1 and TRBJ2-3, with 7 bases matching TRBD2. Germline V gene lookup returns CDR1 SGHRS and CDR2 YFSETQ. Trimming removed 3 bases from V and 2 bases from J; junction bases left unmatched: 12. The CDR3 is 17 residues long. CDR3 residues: CASSSKSRTRSTDTQYF. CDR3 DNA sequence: TGCGCCAGCAGCTCTAAATCCAGGACTAGGTCCACAGATACGCAGTATTTT.

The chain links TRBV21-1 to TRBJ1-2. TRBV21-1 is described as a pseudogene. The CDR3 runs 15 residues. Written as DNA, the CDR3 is TGTGCCAGCAGCAAAGCGTTTGCCGGGATCTATGGCTACACCTTC. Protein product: CASSKAFAGIYGYTF.

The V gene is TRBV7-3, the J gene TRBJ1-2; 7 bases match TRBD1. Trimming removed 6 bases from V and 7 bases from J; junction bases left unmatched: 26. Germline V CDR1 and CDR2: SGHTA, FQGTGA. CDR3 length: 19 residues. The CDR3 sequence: CASRLRQGPAAAFLCGYTF. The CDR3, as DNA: TGTGCCAGCAGACTTCGACAGGGTCCGGCCGCTGCATTTCTTTGTGGCTACACCTTC.

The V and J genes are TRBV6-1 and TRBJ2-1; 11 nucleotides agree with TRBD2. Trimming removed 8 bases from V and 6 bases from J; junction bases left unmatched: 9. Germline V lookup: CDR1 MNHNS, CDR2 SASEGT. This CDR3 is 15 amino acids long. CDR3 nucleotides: TGTGCCAGCGGTATAGCGGGAGGGACTGCCAATGAGCAGTTCTTC. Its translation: CASGIAGGTANEQFF.

CDR3 region: CASSLTSGYTDTQYF. As DNA, the CDR3 is TGTGCCAGCAGCTTAACTAGCGGATACACAGATACGCAGTATTTT. This chain connects TRBV7-7 to TRBJ2-3; 8 bases align to TRBD2. The ends lost 2 bases at V and 2 bases at J; junction bases unmatched: 3. Germline values: CDR1 SSHAT, CDR2 FNYEAQ (reference sequence). The CDR3 consists of 15 residues. Full variable domain (outside the CDR3, taken from reference TRBV7-7 and TRBJ2-3): GAGVSQSPRYKVTKRGQDVTLRCDPISSHATLYWYQQALGQGPEFLTYFNYEAQPDKSGLPSDRFSAERPEGSISTLTIQRTEQRDSAMYRCASSLTSGYTDTQYFGPGTRLTVL.

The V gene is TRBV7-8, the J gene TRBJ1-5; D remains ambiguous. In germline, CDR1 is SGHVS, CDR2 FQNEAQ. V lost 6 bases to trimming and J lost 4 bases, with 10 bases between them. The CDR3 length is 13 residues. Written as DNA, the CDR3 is TGTGCCAGCAGTTTTACCGAGAATCAGCCCCAGCATTTT. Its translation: CASSFTENQPQHF.

CDR3 residues: CASKGAGLNTGELFF. The DNA of the CDR3 is TGCGCCAGCAAGGGGGCCGGACTGAACACCGGGGAGCTGTTTTTT. J is TRBJ2-2 and V is TRBV5-1; 7 nucleotides align to TRBD1. Germline V lookup: CDR1 SGHRS, CDR2 YFSETQ. The CDR3 length is 15 residues. V lost 6 bases and J lost 1; bases outside the gene matches: 6.

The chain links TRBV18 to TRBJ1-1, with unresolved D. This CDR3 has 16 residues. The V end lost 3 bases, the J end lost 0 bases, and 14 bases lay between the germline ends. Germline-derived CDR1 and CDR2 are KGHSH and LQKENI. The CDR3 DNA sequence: TGTGCCAGCTCACCCAGGACTGGATTCTTGAACACTGAAGCTTTCTTT. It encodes CASSPRTGFLNTEAFF.

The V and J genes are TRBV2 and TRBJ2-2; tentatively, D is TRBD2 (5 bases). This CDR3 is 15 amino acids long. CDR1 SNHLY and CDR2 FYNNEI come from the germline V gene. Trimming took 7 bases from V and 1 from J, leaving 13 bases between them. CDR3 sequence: CASTLTRGNTGELFF. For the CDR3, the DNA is TGTGCCAGCACCCTCACCCGGGGGAACACCGGGGAGCTGTTTTTT.

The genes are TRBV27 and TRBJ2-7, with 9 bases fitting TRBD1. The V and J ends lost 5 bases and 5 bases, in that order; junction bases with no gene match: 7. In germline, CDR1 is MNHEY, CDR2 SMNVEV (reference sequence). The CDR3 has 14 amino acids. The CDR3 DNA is TGTGCCAGCAGTCTAGGGACAGGGATGGACGAGCAGTACTTC. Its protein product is CASSLGTGMDEQYF.

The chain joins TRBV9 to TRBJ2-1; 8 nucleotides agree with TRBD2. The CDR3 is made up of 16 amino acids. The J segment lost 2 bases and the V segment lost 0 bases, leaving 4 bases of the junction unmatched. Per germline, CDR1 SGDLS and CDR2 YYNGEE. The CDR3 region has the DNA TGTGCCAGCAGCGTAGCCGGGAGGGCCGCCTACAATGAGCAGTTCTTC. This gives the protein CASSVAGRAAYNEQFF.